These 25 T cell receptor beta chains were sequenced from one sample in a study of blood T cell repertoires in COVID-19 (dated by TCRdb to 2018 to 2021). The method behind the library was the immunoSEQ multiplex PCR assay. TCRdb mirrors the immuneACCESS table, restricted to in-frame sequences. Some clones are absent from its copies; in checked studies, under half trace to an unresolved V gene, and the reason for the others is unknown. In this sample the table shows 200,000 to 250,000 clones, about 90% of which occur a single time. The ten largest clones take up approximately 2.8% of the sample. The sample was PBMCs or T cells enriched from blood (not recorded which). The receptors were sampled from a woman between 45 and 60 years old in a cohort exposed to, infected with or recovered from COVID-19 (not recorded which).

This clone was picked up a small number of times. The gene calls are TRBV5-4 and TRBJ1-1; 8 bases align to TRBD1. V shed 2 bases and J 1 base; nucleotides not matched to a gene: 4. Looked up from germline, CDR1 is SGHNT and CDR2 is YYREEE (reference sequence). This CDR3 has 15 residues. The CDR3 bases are TGTGCCAGCAGCTTTTACGACAGGGGGAACACTGAAGCTTTCTTT. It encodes CASSFYDRGNTEAFF.

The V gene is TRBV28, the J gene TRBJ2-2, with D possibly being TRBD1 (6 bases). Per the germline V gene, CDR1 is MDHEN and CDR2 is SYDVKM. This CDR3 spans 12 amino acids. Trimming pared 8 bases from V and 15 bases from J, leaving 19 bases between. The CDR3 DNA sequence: TGTGCCAGCCTAACGACCCAGGGGTTGATGTTTTTT. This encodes CASLTTQGLMFF.

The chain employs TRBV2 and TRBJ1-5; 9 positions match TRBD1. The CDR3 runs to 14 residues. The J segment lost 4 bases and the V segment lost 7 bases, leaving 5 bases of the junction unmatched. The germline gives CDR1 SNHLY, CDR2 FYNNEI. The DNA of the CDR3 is TGTGCCAGCAACACAGGGGGCCCTAATCAGCCCCAGCATTTT. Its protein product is CASNTGGPNQPQHF.

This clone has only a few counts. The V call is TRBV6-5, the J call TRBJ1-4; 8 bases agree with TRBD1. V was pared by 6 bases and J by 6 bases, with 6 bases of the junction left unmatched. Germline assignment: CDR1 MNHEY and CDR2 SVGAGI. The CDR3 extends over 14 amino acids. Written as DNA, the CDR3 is TGTGCCAGCAGCAGGACAGGGACCCATGAAAAACTGTTTTTT. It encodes CASSRTGTHEKLFF.

The DNA for the CDR3 is TGTGCCAGCAAGGTGGGCACCACCAGCAATCAGCCCCAGCATTTT. Translation: CASKVGTTSNQPQHF. The J gene is TRBJ1-5, the V gene TRBV27, with no clear D. The CDR3 is 15 residues long. The germline gives CDR1 MNHEY, CDR2 SMNVEV (reference sequence). V shed 7 bases and J shed 1 base, with 14 bases lying between them.

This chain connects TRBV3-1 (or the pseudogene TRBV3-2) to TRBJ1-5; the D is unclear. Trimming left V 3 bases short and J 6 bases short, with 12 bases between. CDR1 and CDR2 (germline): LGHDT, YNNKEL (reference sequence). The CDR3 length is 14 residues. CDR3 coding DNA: TGTGCCAGCAGCCAGTCGGGGTCTATTCAGCCCCAGCATTTT. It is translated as CASSQSGSIQPQHF.

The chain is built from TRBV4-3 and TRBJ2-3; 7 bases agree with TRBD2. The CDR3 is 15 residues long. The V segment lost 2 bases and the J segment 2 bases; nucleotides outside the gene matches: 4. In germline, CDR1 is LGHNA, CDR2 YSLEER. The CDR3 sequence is CASSQSRGDTDTQYF. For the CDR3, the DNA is TGCGCCAGCAGCCAATCTCGGGGGGACACAGATACGCAGTATTTT.

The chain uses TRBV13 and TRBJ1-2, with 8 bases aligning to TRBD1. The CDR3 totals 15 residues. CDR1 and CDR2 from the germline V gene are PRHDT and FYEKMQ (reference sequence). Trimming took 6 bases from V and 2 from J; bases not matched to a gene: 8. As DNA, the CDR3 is TGTGCCAGCAGTTACCCGGCAGGGGGCAACTATGGCTACACCTTC. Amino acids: CASSYPAGGNYGYTF. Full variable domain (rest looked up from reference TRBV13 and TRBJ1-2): AAGVIQSPRHLIKEKRETATLKCYPIPRHDTVYWYQQGPGQDPQFLISFYEKMQSDKGSIPDRFSAQQFSDYHSELNMSSLELGDSALYFCASSYPAGGNYGYTFGSGTRLTVV.

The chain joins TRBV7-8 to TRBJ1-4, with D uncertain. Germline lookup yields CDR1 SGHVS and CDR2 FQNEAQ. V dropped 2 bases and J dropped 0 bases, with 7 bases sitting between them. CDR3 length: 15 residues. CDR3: CASSLMQATNEKLFF. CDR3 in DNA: TGTGCCAGCAGCTTAATGCAGGCAACTAATGAAAAACTGTTTTTT.

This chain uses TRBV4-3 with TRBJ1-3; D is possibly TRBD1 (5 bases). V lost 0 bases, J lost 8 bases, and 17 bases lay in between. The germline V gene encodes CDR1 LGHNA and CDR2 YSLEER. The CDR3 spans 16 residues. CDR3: CASSQEWGDDWDTIYF. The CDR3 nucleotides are TGCGCCAGCAGCCAAGAATGGGGCGATGATTGGGACACCATATATTTT.

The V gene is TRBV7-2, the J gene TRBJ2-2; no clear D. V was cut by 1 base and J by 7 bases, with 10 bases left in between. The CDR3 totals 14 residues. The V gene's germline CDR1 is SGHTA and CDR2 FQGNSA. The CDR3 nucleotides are TGTGCCAGCAGCTTAGATCGAGGATTCGGGGAGCTGTTTTTT. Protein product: CASSLDRGFGELFF.

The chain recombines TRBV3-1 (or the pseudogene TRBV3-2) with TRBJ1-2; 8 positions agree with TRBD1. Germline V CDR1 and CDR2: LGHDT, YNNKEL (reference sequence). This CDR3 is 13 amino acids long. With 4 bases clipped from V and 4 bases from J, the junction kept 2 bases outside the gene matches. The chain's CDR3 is CASSPRGLYGYTF. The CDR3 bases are TGTGCCAGCAGCCCCAGGGGGCTCTATGGCTACACCTTC.

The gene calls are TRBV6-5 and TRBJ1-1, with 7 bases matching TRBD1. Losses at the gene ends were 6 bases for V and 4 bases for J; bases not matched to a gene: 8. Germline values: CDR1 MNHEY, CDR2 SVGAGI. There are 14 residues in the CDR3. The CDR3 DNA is TGTGCCAGCAGCGCCCAAGGGACAGCCACTGAAGCTTTCTTT. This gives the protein CASSAQGTATEAFF.

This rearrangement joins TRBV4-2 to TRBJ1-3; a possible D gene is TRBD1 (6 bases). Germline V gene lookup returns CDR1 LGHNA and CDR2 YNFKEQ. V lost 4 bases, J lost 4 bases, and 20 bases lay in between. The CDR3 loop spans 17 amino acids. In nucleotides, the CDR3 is TGTGCCAGCAGCCCTATCGGACAGTTTGCATCGGGAAACACCATATATTTT. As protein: CASSPIGQFASGNTIYF.

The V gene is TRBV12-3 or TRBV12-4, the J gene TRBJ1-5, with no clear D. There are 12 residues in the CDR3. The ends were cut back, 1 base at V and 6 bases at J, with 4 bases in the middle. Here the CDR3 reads CASSLGPQPQHF. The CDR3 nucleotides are TGTGCCAGCAGTTTAGGGCCTCAGCCCCAGCATTTT.

CDR3 region: CASSDPLPGSEEQYF. The CDR3 coding sequence is TGTGCCAGCAGTGATCCCCTCCCAGGGTCGGAGGAGCAGTACTTC. The rearrangement links TRBV25-1 to TRBJ2-7; D might be TRBD1 (5 bases). In germline, CDR1 is MGHDK, CDR2 SYGVNS. Trimming stripped 3 bases from V and 7 bases from J, with 19 bases between. The CDR3 covers 15 residues.

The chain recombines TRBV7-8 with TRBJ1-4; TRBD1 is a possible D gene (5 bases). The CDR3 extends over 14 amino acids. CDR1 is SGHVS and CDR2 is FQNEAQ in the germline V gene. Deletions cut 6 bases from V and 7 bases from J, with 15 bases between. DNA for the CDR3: TGTGCCAGCAGACCGGGACTGATAAGTGAAAAACTGTTTTTT. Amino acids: CASRPGLISEKLFF.

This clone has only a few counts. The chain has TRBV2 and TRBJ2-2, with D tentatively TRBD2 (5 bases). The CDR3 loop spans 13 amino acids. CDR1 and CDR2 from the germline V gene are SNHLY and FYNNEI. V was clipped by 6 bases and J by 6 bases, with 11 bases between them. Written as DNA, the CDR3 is TGTGCCAGCAGCGCGGGTAATGCCGGGGAGCTGTTTTTT. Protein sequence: CASSAGNAGELFF.

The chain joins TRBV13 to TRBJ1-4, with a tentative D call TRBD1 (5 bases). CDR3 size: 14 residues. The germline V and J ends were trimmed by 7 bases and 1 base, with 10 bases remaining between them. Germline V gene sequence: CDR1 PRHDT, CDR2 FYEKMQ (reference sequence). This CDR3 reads CASTTGGTNEKLFF. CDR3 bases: TGTGCCAGCACCACCGGGGGAACTAATGAAAAACTGTTTTTT.

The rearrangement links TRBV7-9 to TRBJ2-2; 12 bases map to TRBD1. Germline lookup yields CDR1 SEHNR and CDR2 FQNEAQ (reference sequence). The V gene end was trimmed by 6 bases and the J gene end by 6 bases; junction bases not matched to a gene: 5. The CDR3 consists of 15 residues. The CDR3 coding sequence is TGTGCCAGCAGGCCCCGGGACAGGGGGCCCGGGGAGCTGTTTTTT. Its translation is CASRPRDRGPGELFF.

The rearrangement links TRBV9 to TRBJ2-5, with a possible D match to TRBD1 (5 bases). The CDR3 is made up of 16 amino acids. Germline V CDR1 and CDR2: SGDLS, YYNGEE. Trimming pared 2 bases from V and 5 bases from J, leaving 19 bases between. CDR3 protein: CASSVAPIQGRETQYF. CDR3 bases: TGTGCCAGCAGCGTTGCCCCTATCCAGGGTCGGGAGACCCAGTACTTC.

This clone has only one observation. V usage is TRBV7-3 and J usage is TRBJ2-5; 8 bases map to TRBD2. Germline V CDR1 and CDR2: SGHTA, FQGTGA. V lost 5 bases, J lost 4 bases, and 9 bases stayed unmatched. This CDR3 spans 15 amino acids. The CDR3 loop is CASSTNPGTRETQYF. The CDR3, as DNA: TGTGCCAGCAGCACCAATCCCGGGACTAGAGAGACCCAGTACTTC. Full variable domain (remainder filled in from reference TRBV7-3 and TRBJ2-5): GAGVSQTPSNKVTEKGKYVELRCDPISGHTALYWYRQSLGQGPEFLIYFQGTGAADDSGLPNDRFFAVRPEGSVSTLKIQRTERGDSAVYLCASSTNPGTRETQYFGPGTRLLVL.

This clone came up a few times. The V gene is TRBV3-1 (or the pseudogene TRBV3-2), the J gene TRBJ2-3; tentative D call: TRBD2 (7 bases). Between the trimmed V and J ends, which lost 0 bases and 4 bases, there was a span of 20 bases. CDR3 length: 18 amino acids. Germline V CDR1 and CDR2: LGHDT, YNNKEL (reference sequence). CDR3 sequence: CASSQDRGGPLPPDTQYF. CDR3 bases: TGTGCCAGCAGCCAAGATCGCGGGGGCCCTCTCCCCCCAGATACGCAGTATTTT.

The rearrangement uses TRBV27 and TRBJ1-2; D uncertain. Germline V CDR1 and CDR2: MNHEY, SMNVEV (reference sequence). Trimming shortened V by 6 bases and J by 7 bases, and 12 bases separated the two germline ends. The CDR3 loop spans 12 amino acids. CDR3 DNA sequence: TGTGCCAGCAGCGACGGTGGAGGTGGCTACACCTTC. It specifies CASSDGGGGYTF.

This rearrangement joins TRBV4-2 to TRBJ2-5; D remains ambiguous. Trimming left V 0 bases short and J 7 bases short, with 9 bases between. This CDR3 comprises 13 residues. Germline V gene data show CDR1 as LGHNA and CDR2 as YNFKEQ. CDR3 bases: TGTGCCAGCAGCCAAGAACTATACGGGACCCAGTACTTC. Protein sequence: CASSQELYGTQYF.